This TCR beta chain was found in a study of type 1 regulatory T cells. V was pared by 6 bases and J by 5 bases, with 10 bases of the junction left unmatched. The germline gives CDR1 SQVTM, CDR2 ANQGSEA. The CDR3 has 15 amino acids. For this clonotype: The antigen is undetermined.

TCRdb analysed the reads with MiXCR anew, one entry per CDR3 protein. This table has roughly 68,000 distinct CDR3 sequences, roughly 60% appearing once. This sequence originates from a human donor in good health. The rearrangement links TRBV29-1 to TRBJ2-3; 11 bases line up with TRBD1. Sequenced: cultured T cells, either the whole culture or a sorted T cell fraction (not recorded which). Stated subset: Tr1-enriched cell product generated in vitro against host alloantigens. The CDR3 spells CSVHSRDRGKDTQYF. The CDR3 DNA sequence: TGCAGCGTCCATTCCCGGGACAGGGGGAAAGATACGCAGTATTTT.